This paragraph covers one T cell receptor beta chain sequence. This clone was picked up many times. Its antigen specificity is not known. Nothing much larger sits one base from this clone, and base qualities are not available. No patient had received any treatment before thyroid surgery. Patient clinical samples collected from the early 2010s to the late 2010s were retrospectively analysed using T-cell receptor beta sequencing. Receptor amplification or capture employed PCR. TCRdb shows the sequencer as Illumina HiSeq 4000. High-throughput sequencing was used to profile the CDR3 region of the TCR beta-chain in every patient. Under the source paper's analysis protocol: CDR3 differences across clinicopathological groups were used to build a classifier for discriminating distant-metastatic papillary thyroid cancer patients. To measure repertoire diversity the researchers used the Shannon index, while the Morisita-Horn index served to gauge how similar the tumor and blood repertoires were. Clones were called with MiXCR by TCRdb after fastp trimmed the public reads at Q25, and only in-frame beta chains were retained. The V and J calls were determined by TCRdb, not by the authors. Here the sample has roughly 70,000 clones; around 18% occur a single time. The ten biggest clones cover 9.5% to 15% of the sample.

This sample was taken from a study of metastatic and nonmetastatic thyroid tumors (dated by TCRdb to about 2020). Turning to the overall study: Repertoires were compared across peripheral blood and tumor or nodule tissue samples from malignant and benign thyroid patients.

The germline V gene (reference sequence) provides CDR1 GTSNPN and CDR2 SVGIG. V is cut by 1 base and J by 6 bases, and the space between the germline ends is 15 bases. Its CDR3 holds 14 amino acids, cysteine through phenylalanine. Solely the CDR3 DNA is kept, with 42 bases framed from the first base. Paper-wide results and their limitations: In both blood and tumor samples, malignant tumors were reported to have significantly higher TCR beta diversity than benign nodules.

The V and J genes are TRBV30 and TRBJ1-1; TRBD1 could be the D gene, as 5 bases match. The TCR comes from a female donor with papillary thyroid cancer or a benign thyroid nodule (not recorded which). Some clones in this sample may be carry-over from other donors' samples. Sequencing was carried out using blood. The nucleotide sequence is TGTGCCTGGAGTGCTCTGAGGGACCGCGCTGAAGCTTTCTTT. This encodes CAWSALRDRAEAFF.